Sequencing of this TCR beta chain was carried out in a study of post-analysis software for immune sequencing data. Study-wide results and limits: The normalized Chao1 diversity of multiple sclerosis patients was significantly lower than that of controls. Four or five TRBV segments were significantly more frequent in patients than in controls. TRBV5-6, TRBV5-1 and TRBV20-1 were among these segments.

With 2 bases removed from V and 6 bases from J, the gap between germline ends came to 19 bases. CDR3 length: 16 amino acids. The germline V gene encodes CDR1 SGDLS and CDR2 YYNGEE. This clonotype was seen a single time. Its target is unknown. Sequencing libraries made from TCR beta cDNA carried unique molecular identifiers. TCRdb redid the calling of the PCR reads with MiXCR, one entry per CDR3 protein. The table lists some 890,000 distinct CDR3 sequences, approximately 53% of them singletons, with around 4.5% in the top ten. The gene calls are TRBV9 and TRBJ2-3, with D perhaps matching TRBD1 or TRBD2 (6 bases each). This sequence was found in a girl between 10 and 17 years old with multiple sclerosis. The sequencing sample was made of blood. The CDR3: CASSVGGAPKGDTQYF. The CDR3 nucleotides read TGTGCCAGCAGCGTCGGGGGCGCCCCCAAGGGGGATACGCAGTATTTT.